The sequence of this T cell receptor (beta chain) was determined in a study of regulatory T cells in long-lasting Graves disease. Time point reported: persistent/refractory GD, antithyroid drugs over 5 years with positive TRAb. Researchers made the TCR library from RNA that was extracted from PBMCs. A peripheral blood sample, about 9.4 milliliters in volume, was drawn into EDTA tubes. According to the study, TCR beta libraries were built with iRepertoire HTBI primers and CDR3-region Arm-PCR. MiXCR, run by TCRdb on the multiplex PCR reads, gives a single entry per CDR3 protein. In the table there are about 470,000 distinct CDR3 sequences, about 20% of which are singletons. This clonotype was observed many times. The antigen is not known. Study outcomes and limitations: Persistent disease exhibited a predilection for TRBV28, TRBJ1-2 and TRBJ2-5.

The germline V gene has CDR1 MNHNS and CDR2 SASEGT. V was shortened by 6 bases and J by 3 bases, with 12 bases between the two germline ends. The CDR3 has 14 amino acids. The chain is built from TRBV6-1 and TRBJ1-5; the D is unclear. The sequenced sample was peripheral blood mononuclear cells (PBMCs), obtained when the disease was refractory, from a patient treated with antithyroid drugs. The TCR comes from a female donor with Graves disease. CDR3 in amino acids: CASSPWQDNQPQHF. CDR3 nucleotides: TGTGCCAGCAGCCCATGGCAGGACAATCAGCCCCAGCATTTT.